The 9 T cell receptor beta chains in this list originate from one sample, sequenced in a study of shared clonotypes between healthy human individuals. Generated by immunoSEQ multiplex PCR, the TCRdb table keeps only in-frame clones and is missing some. The data hold some 790,000 clones, with 55% to 75% observed a single time. The sample comprised memory CD4+ T cells sorted from blood. Sample subset: CD45RA-negative fraction. All receptors come from a woman in her twenties or thirties in good health.

This chain joins TRBV28 and TRBJ2-5; D unclear. The germline V gene encodes CDR1 MDHEN and CDR2 SYDVKM. The CDR3 is 13 residues long. V was shortened by 3 bases and J by 7 bases, with 12 bases between the two germline ends. The CDR3 DNA follows: TGTGCCAGCAGTTTTTTAGCTCCCAGGACCCAGTACTTC. Encoded protein: CASSFLAPRTQYF.

The chain has TRBV5-1 and TRBJ2-1; TRBD2 agrees at 8 bases. J lost 2 bases, V lost 5 bases, and 15 bases had no gene match. Germline CDR1 is SGHRS and CDR2 is YFSETQ. The CDR3 sequence is 18 residues long. CDR3 nucleotides: TGCGCCAGCAGGGTCCGGGCGAGCGGGAGTATCGCCTACAATGAGCAGTTCTTC. Translating it yields CASRVRASGSIAYNEQFF.

This chain uses TRBV4-1 with TRBJ1-4; D is undetermined. The length of the CDR3 is 13 residues. Germline V lookup: CDR1 MGHRA, CDR2 YSYEKL. Trimming cost V 4 bases and J 5 bases, with 8 bases left between them. The CDR3 coding sequence is TGCGCCAGCAGCCCTCAGCAGAATGAAAAACTGTTTTTT. Translated: CASSPQQNEKLFF.

CDR3 sequence reads: CASSYRRGDYGYTF. The CDR3 DNA is TGTGCCAGCAGTTACCGAAGGGGAGACTATGGCTACACCTTC. V and J are TRBV27 and TRBJ1-2; D might be TRBD1 (5 bases). Germline CDR1 MNHEY, CDR2 SMNVEV (reference sequence). CDR3 length: 14 amino acids. V lost 4 bases and J 3 bases, leaving 12 bases between the germline ends.

This chain uses TRBV4-1 with TRBJ2-1, with a possible D match to TRBD2 (5 bases). CDR3 length: 18 amino acids. V was cut by 2 bases and J by 9 bases, with 26 bases left in between. Germline CDR1 is MGHRA and CDR2 is YSYEKL. This CDR3 reads CASSQPKLVVSPKGEQFF. CDR3 nucleotide sequence: TGCGCCAGCAGCCAACCCAAACTAGTAGTGAGCCCCAAAGGTGAGCAGTTCTTC.

This clone was detected a few times. The J gene is TRBJ2-3, the V gene TRBV28, with 7 bases matching TRBD1. The CDR3 loop spans 15 amino acids. V was clipped by 10 bases and J by 0 bases; unmatched bases: 10. CDR1 and CDR2 from the germline V gene are MDHEN and SYDVKM. This CDR3 reads CAIGGRRSSTDTQYF. Written as DNA, the CDR3 is TGTGCCATAGGGGGCAGGAGATCTAGCACAGATACGCAGTATTTT.

V usage is TRBV28 and J usage is TRBJ2-7, with 7 bases aligning to TRBD2. The ends lost 5 bases at V and 2 bases at J; junction bases unmatched: 9. Per germline, CDR1 MDHEN and CDR2 SYDVKM. CDR3 length equals 15 residues. The CDR3 loop is CASSPGASGTYEQYF. The CDR3 DNA reads as TGTGCCAGCAGTCCCGGGGCTAGCGGCACCTACGAGCAGTACTTC.

This clone has just a few counts. The CDR3 region is CASSLEAGVGTDTQYF. The CDR3 region has the DNA TGTGCCAGCAGCTTAGAAGCGGGAGTGGGGACAGATACGCAGTATTTT. The chain carries TRBV7-9 and TRBJ2-3; the match to TRBD2 covers 8 bases. Germline loops: CDR1 SEHNR, CDR2 FQNEAQ (reference sequence). V was clipped by 1 base and J by 3 bases; unmatched bases: 6. This CDR3 contains 16 residues.

CDR3 DNA sequence: TGTGCCAGCAGCTTACTGACAGGGGGTTATGGAAACACCATATATTTT. This encodes CASSLLTGGYGNTIYF. The chain has TRBV7-2 and TRBJ1-3, with TRBD1 matching over 9 bases. Germline CDR1 reads SGHTA; CDR2 reads FQGNSA. V lost 2 bases, J lost 3 bases, and 5 bases stayed unmatched. CDR3 size: 16 residues.